This T cell receptor (beta chain) was identified in a study of metastatic and nonmetastatic thyroid tumors. Methods used by the authors: Clinicopathological groups differed in CDR3, with these differences serving to build a distant-metastasis classifier for papillary thyroid cancer. MiXCR re-clonotyped the PCR reads for TCRdb. TCRdb's processing, not the authors', yielded these V and J calls. This sample has around 27,000 clones, with under 25% found just once. CDR1 and CDR2 (germline): ENHRY, SYGVKD. This CDR3 is 16 amino acids long. This clone came up once. The antigen is unknown. One junction end disagrees with the germline gene, perhaps due to a read error. Every patient was untreated before thyroid surgery. Study outcomes and limitations: Reports indicated that malignant thyroid tumors showed significantly higher TCR beta diversity than benign nodules did, in blood and tumor.

This receptor was identified in a female donor with papillary thyroid cancer or a benign thyroid nodule (not recorded which). Some clones in this sample may be carry-over from other donors' samples. Sequences were obtained from blood. The rearrangement joins TRBV10-3 to TRBJ2-3; 7 bases match TRBD1. Here the CDR3 DNA reads TGTGCCATCGCCCGGGACAGCGTAATAATCAAAGATACGCAGGATTTT. It is translated as CAIARDSVIIKDTQDF.